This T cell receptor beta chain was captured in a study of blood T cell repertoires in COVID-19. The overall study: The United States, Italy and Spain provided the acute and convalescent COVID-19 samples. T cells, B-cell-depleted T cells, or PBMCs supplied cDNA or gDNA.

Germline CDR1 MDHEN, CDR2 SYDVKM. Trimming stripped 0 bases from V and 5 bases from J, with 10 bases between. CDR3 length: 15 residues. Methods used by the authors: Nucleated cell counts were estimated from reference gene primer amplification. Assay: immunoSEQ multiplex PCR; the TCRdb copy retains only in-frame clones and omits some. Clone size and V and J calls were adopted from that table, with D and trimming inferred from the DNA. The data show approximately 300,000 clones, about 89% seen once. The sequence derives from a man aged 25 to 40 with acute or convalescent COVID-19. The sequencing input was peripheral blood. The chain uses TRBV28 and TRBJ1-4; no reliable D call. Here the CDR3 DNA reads TGTGCCAGCAGTTTATGGGTGAGGAGGAATGAAAAACTGTTTTTT. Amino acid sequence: CASSLWVRRNEKLFF.